This T cell receptor beta chain derives from a study of OX40 agonist ivuxolimab in advanced cancers. Study outcomes and limitations: Expanded peripheral T-cell antigen specificity went undetermined.

Generated by immunoSEQ multiplex PCR, the TCRdb table keeps only in-frame clones and is missing some. This table holds 50,000 to 60,000 clones, 85% to 90% found once. Worth noting for this clone: Antigen: not known.

Germline V CDR1 and CDR2: SGHVS, FQNEAQ. The CDR3 extends over 17 amino acids. Trimming took off 5 bases at V and 5 bases at J, with 19 bases between the two ends. V gene TRBV7-8 combines with J gene TRBJ2-6; D call uncertain. This TCR derives from an adult with an advanced solid tumor such as melanoma, head and neck, liver or kidney cancer. The sequencing here drew on CD4+ or CD8+ T cells sorted from blood, taken in a trial of the OX40 agonist ivuxolimab. The CDR3 loop reads CASSIRDPQSRANVLTF. Here the CDR3 DNA reads TGTGCCAGCAGCATAAGAGACCCACAAAGTCGGGCCAACGTCCTGACTTTC.